These 20 T cell receptor beta chains share one sample of origin, sequenced in a study of vaccination effects on CD4 cells after COVID-19. Subsequent to a culture period of around 10 days, CD4+ T cells were isolated. Everyone in the study got two shots of either the BNT162b2 or mRNA-1273 vaccine. Sequencing was performed with immunoSEQ multiplex PCR; in TCRdb, only in-frame clones are kept and a portion is missing. The table records tens of thousands of clones, around 73% of them present only once. No antigen has been identified for these receptors. Sequenced here: CD4+ T cells from PBMCs cultured without peptide, sampled after COVID-19 vaccination. The receptors were sampled from a human donor who received a COVID-19 vaccine.

The CDR3 protein is CASSLIIGARETQYF. The CDR3 nucleotides are TGTGCCAGCAGCTTAATCATAGGGGCGCGGGAGACCCAGTACTTC. The rearrangement uses TRBV7-9 and TRBJ2-5, with D maybe TRBD1 (5 bases). This CDR3 has 15 residues. Germline V lookup: CDR1 SEHNR, CDR2 FQNEAQ (reference sequence). Trimming removed 2 bases at V and 5 bases at J, with 15 bases between.

The chain couples TRBV10-2 to TRBJ2-3; perhaps TRBD1 as D (5 bases). CDR3 length equals 16 residues. Germline V gene data show CDR1 as WSHSY and CDR2 as SAAADI. Trimming took 1 base from V and 2 from J, leaving 13 bases between them. CDR3: CASSEWAGKNTDTQYF. In DNA form, the CDR3 reads TGCGCCAGCAGTGAGTGGGCAGGGAAAAACACAGATACGCAGTATTTT.

This clone was recorded once. The chain has TRBV5-1 and TRBJ2-5; D may be TRBD2 (5 bases). The CDR3 covers 14 residues. Trimming pared 7 bases from V and 2 bases from J, leaving 15 bases between. The germline CDR1 and CDR2 sequences are SGHRS and YFSETQ. The CDR3 sequence is CASHFVGIQETQYF. CDR3 DNA sequence: TGCGCCAGCCACTTCGTCGGGATTCAAGAGACCCAGTACTTC.

This clone came up a few times. The rearrangement links TRBV30 to TRBJ1-1, with a tentative D call TRBD1 (5 bases). The CDR3 extends over 13 amino acids. V gave up 5 bases and J gave up 0 bases, with 10 bases separating them. Germline V gives CDR1 GTSNPN, CDR2 SVGIG (reference sequence). The CDR3 region is CAWGGRMNTEAFF. The CDR3 DNA follows: TGTGCCTGGGGGGGACGGATGAACACTGAAGCTTTCTTT.

This clone was counted a single time. This rearrangement joins TRBV7-2 to TRBJ1-3, with D unclear. Germline assignment: CDR1 SGHTA and CDR2 FQGNSA. The CDR3 is 17 amino acids. Trimming took 5 bases from V and 4 from J, leaving 21 bases between them. CDR3 bases: TGTGCCAGCAGCCCCTCCATCATACAGCTGGGCGGAAACACCATATATTTT. Its translation: CASSPSIIQLGGNTIYF.

This clone was picked up one time. V usage is TRBV5-1 and J usage is TRBJ2-1; D is perhaps TRBD1 (5 bases). The length of the CDR3 is 14 residues. The germline V and J ends were trimmed by 2 bases and 8 bases, with 14 bases remaining between them. Per the germline V gene, CDR1 is SGHRS and CDR2 is YFSETQ. CDR3 amino acids: CASSFTGSDYEQFF. The CDR3 DNA sequence: TGCGCCAGCAGCTTCACAGGTAGTGATTATGAGCAGTTCTTC.

There are a few counts of this clone. The chain joins TRBV18 to TRBJ2-2, with TRBD1 matching over 8 bases. CDR3 length: 16 residues. Unmatched junction bases numbered 2, after V lost 1 base and J lost 1 base. The germline V gene encodes CDR1 KGHSH and CDR2 LQKENI. The CDR3 loop reads CASSPRTGKNTGELFF. As DNA, the CDR3 is TGTGCCAGCTCACCACGGACAGGGAAGAACACCGGGGAGCTGTTTTTT.

A few counts support this clone. The chain is built from TRBV12-3 or TRBV12-4 and TRBJ1-5; D not resolved. The CDR3 runs to 13 residues. V was cut by 4 bases and J by 7 bases, with 11 bases left in between. CDR3 loop: CASSYSPSQPQHF. In nucleotides, the CDR3 is TGTGCCAGCAGTTACTCCCCGAGCCAGCCCCAGCATTTT.

The chain uses TRBV20-1 and TRBJ1-5; D remains ambiguous. The germline V and J ends were trimmed by 3 bases and 8 bases, with 20 bases remaining between them. This CDR3 spans 15 amino acids. Germline values: CDR1 DFQATT, CDR2 SNEGSKA (reference sequence). The CDR3 loop is CSASHPSLSVEPQHF. CDR3 nucleotide sequence: TGCAGTGCTAGTCATCCCAGCTTATCTGTGGAGCCCCAGCATTTT.

The gene calls are TRBV2 and TRBJ1-2; 8 nucleotides line up with TRBD1. The CDR3 is made up of 13 amino acids. Germline CDR1 SNHLY, CDR2 FYNNEI. The junction had 10 bases not matched to a gene; V was cut back by 6 bases and J by 10 bases. Here the CDR3 DNA reads TGTGCCAGCAGGGTAGGACAGGGTTCATTCTACACCTTC. Protein product: CASRVGQGSFYTF.

The CDR3 here is CASSLPLAGLTGNTIYF. CDR3 DNA sequence: TGTGCCAGCAGTTTACCCCTAGCGGGGCTGACTGGAAACACCATATATTTT. J is TRBJ1-3 and V is TRBV28; TRBD1 is a possible D gene (5 bases). Germline assignment: CDR1 MDHEN and CDR2 SYDVKM. V was trimmed by 2 bases and J by 2 bases, leaving 16 bases between them. The length of the CDR3 is 17 residues.

V usage is TRBV6-5 and J usage is TRBJ1-5; 8 positions match TRBD1. The CDR3 spans 15 residues. Germline V CDR1 and CDR2: MNHEY, SVGAGI. J lost 6 bases, V lost 6 bases, and 10 bases had no gene match. CDR3 DNA: TGTGCCAGCAGCAAGACAGGGGATACGTTTCAGCCCCAGCATTTT. Translation gives CASSKTGDTFQPQHF.

V is TRBV7-2 and J is TRBJ2-5; D is perhaps TRBD1 or TRBD2 (7 bases each). The CDR3 covers 16 residues. Germline CDR1 and CDR2: SGHTA and FQGNSA. V was cut by 5 bases and J by 4 bases, with 20 bases left in between. In nucleotides, the CDR3 is TGTGCCAGCAGCAGCTCGTACAGGGGCGGGGGAGAGACCCAGTACTTC. It codes for CASSSSYRGGGETQYF.

The V call is TRBV6-5, the J call TRBJ2-5, with 7 bases matching TRBD1. CDR3 size: 15 residues. CDR1 is MNHEY and CDR2 is SVGAGI in the germline V gene. V lost 4 bases, J lost 7 bases, and 12 bases stayed unmatched. The CDR3 loop reads CASSSLDRESGTQYF. The CDR3 DNA follows: TGTGCCAGCAGTTCTCTCGACAGGGAGAGCGGGACCCAGTACTTC.

In DNA, the CDR3 is TGTGCCGCAGCATCGTACTATGGCTACACCTTC. Amino acid sequence: CAAASYYGYTF. The rearrangement links TRBV30 to TRBJ1-2; D is ambiguous. This CDR3 has 11 amino acids. Germline assignment: CDR1 GTSNPN and CDR2 SVGIG (reference sequence). V was trimmed by 8 bases and J by 3 bases, leaving 10 bases between them.

This clone was seen a few times. The chain carries TRBV11-2 and TRBJ1-2; perhaps TRBD1 as D (6 bases). The CDR3 extends over 13 amino acids. Trimming stripped 0 bases from V and 7 bases from J, with 9 bases between. From germline, CDR1 is SGHAT and CDR2 FQNNGV. The CDR3 DNA is TGTGCCAGCAGCTTAGAACAGGGCGTTGGCTACACCTTC. Encoded protein: CASSLEQGVGYTF.

The chain has TRBV4-2 and TRBJ1-2, with D unresolved. The V gene's germline CDR1 is LGHNA and CDR2 YNFKEQ. This CDR3 contains 15 residues. Trimming took off 0 bases at V and 4 bases at J, with 12 bases between the two ends. The chain's CDR3 is CASSQDRLFGYGYTF. CDR3 bases: TGTGCCAGCAGCCAAGATAGGTTATTCGGCTATGGCTACACCTTC.

The CDR3 bases are TGTGCCAGCAGCCAAAGGCCGCAGAACAACTATGGCTACACCTTC. Translation: CASSQRPQNNYGYTF. This chain links TRBV3-1 (or the pseudogene TRBV3-2) with TRBJ1-2, with D unclear. Germline V CDR1 and CDR2: LGHDT, YNNKEL (reference sequence). With 2 bases removed from V and 2 bases from J, the gap between germline ends came to 12 bases. The CDR3 length is 15 residues.

V usage is TRBV24-1 and J usage is TRBJ1-2; D might be TRBD1 (5 bases). Germline assignment: CDR1 KGHDR and CDR2 SFDVKD. The V end was cut by 3 bases, the J end by 1 base, with 11 bases between. CDR3 length: 15 amino acids. The CDR3 DNA sequence: TGTGCCACCAGTGATCCGGGACGGAATAACTATGGCTACACCTTC. Translation: CATSDPGRNNYGYTF.

This chain connects TRBV19 to TRBJ1-1, with a tentative D call TRBD1 (5 bases). This CDR3 is 14 amino acids long. Germline values: CDR1 LNHDA, CDR2 SQIVND (reference sequence). V gave up 5 bases and J gave up 5 bases, with 15 bases separating them. The CDR3 here is CASSSSWEGTEAFF. The CDR3 nucleotides are TGTGCCAGTAGTTCCTCCTGGGAGGGGACTGAAGCTTTCTTT.